A selection of T cell receptor beta chains follows, all from one sample in a study of lymphopenia after photon versus proton radiotherapy. Repertoires were generated with immunoSEQ multiplex PCR, while TCRdb's copy carries only in-frame clones and drops some. The repertoire includes about 24,000 clones, about 80% of them detected once, and roughly 24% sits in the top ten. The source material was peripheral blood, sampled from a patient treated with photon-based radiotherapy. The receptors were sampled from a man between 40 and 49 years old with gastric cancer. The CDR3 runs from the conserved cysteine through the conserved F or W. A D gene is named only where the DNA matches it firmly. Not every row has a clone size; where given, it reads once, few, many or a size class.

d_call v_call clone_size cdr3_aa
NA TRBV7-9 NA CASSLSYRDGYTF
NA TRBV18 NA CASSGGEGTEAFF
NA TRBV7-2 NA CASSSNRGNQPQHF
NA TRBV6-5 NA CATRGSWRETQYF
TRBD2 TRBV4-2 NA CASSQGRWTSGASTDTQYF
NA TRBV9 NA CASSTSNLGNTIYF
TRBD1 TRBV7-2 NA CASSLGDRLAKNIQYF
NA TRBV7-8 NA CASSVQQSSYNSPLHF
NA TRBV7-9 NA CASSKEIGNTEAFF
NA TRBV9 NA CASSGSGLPDTQYF
NA TRBV19 once CASSIARTGELFF
NA TRBV25-1 NA CASSEGTNSPLHF
NA TRBV5-1 NA CASSLGGTDSNQPQHF
NA TRBV7-3 NA CASSPAGTTNEQFF
NA TRBV12-1 NA CASSLGDTAGNTEAFF
NA TRBV19 NA CASSRTGGDEKLFF
TRBD1 TRBV27 NA CASSSPNRGDTEAFF
TRBD2 TRBV2 NA CASSDQTSGGYEQYF
TRBD1 TRBV13 NA CASSLGDRGQETQYF
NA TRBV7-2 NA CATSRAGGETQYF
NA TRBV18 NA CASSKDPGGTEAFF
NA TRBV10-3 NA CAISDRGGGNEQFF
NA TRBV5-1 NA CASSVGRGQGEKLFF
TRBD2 TRBV5-1 NA CASSKTGTTQETQYF
NA TRBV11-1 few CASSNTGSSYNEQFF
NA TRBV5-1 NA CASSPTPNYGYTF
TRBD2 TRBV13 NA CASSLGSGGTNEQFF
NA TRBV7-9 NA CASSDNQEINEKLFF
NA TRBV5-4 NA CASSLPLDTNYGYTF
NA TRBV30 once CAWTPVGGGNQPQHF
TRBD2 TRBV6-1 NA CASSEVLPGLAGGYNEQFF
NA TRBV18 NA CASSPRATGSNEKLFF
TRBD1 TRBV10-3 NA CAITRDRLTSSTDTQYF
NA TRBV5-1 NA CASTPNRYQETQYF
NA TRBV5-1 NA CASSLAGLRIMNTEAFF
NA TRBV7-3 NA CASSPGGRVGPLHF
NA TRBV19 NA CASSSEVSTEAFF
NA TRBV5-1 NA CASSLAPGANNEKLFF
TRBD1 TRBV7-9 NA CASSLQTGGYGYTF
TRBD1 TRBV19 NA CASSMDRANRGYTF
NA TRBV30 few CAWSRPPNTGELFF
TRBD1 TRBV27 NA CASSSQGAWNQPQHF
TRBD1 TRBV18 few CASSPGTDYGYTF
NA TRBV6-6 NA CATLKNTEAFF
NA TRBV9 NA CASSLNYGYTF
TRBD1 TRBV7-9 NA CASSSGQGHTDTQYF